This T cell receptor beta chain was retrieved from a study of shared clonotypes between healthy human individuals. Broader study findings: Clonotypes that were shared across a handful of donors made up around 5% of naive CD4 clonotypes.

CD45RO-negative, CCR7-positively selected cells formed the naive CD8 fraction, excluding terminally differentiated effector memory CD45RA+ cells. Points on this clone: Its antigen is currently unknown.

Trimming took 4 bases from V and 3 from J; bases not matched to a gene: 3. Germline V gives CDR1 LNHDA, CDR2 SQIVND (reference sequence). The CDR3 has 15 amino acids. Approximately 210 ng DNA, 30,000 or so T cell genomes, went into each sorted-subset replicate PCR. TCRdb's table, derived via immunoSEQ multiplex PCR, lists solely in-frame clones and lacks some. The sample carries some 2.1 million clones, around 96% recorded once. The chain has TRBV19 and TRBJ1-5, with TRBD1 matching 10 bases. The sequence was obtained from a young man in good health. What was sequenced was naive CD8+ T cells sorted from blood. The CDR3 loop reads CASSTTGGFNQPQHF. CDR3 in DNA: TGTGCCAGTAGTACGACAGGGGGCTTCAATCAGCCCCAGCATTTT. Based on the CDR3 plus reference TRBV19 and TRBJ1-5, the full variable domain is DGGITQSPKYLFRKEGQNVTLSCEQNLNHDAMYWYRQDPGQGLRLIYYSQIVNDFQKGDIAEGYSVSREKKESFPLTVTSAQKNPTAFYLCASSTTGGFNQPQHFGDGTRLSIL.